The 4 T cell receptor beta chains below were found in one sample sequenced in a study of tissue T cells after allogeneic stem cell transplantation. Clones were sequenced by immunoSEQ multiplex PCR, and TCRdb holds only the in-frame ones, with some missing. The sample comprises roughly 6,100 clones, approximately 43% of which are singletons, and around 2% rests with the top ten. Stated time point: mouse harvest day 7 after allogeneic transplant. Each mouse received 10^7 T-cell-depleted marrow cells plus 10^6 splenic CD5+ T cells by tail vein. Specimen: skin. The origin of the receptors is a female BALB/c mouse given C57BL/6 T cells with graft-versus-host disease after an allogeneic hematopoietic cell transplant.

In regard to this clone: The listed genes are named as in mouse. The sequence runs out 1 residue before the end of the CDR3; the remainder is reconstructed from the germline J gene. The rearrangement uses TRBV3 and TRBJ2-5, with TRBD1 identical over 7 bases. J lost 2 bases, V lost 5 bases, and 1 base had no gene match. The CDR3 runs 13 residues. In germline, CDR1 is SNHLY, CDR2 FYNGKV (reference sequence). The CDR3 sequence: CASSRDSQDTQYF. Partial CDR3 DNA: TGTGCCAGCAGCCGGGACAGCCAAGACACCCAGTAC. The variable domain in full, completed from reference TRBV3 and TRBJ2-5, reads GPKVLQIPSHQIIDMGQMVTLNCDPVSNHLYFYWYKQILGQQMEFLVNFYNGKVMEKSKLFKDQFSVERPDGSYFTLKIQPTALEDSAVYFCASSRDSQDTQYFGPGTRLLVL.

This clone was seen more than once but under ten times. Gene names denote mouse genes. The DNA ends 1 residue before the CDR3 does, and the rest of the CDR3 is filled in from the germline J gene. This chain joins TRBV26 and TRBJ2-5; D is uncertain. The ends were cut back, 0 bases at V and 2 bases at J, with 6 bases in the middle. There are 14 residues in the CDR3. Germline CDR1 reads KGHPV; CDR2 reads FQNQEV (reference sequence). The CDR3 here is CASSLSTVQDTQYF. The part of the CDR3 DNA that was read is TGTGCCAGCAGTCTGTCGACGGTCCAAGACACCCAGTAC.

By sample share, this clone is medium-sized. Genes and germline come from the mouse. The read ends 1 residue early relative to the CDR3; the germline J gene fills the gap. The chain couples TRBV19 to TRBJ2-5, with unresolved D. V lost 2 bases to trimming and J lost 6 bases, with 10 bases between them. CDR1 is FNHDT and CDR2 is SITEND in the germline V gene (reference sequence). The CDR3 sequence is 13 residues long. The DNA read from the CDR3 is TGTGCCAGCAGTATGGGCAGGCGGGACACCCAGTAC. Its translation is CASSMGRRDTQY. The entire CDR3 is CASSMGRRDTQYF.

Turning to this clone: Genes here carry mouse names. The CDR3 region is CASSSGQTYEQYF. The CDR3 DNA, read in part, is TGTGCCAGCAGCTCCGGACAGACCTATGAACAGTAC. The chain couples TRBV3 to TRBJ2-7; TRBD1 is a possible D gene (6 bases). The read gets to within 1 residue of the CDR3 end, and the germline J gene fills in the rest. V dropped 4 bases and J dropped 2 bases, with 9 bases sitting between them. Germline assignment: CDR1 SNHLY and CDR2 FYNGKV (reference sequence). The CDR3 has 13 residues. The variable domain in full, completed from reference TRBV3 and TRBJ2-7, reads GPKVLQIPSHQIIDMGQMVTLNCDPVSNHLYFYWYKQILGQQMEFLVNFYNGKVMEKSKLFKDQFSVERPDGSYFTLKIQPTALEDSAVYFCASSSGQTYEQYFGPGTRLTVL.